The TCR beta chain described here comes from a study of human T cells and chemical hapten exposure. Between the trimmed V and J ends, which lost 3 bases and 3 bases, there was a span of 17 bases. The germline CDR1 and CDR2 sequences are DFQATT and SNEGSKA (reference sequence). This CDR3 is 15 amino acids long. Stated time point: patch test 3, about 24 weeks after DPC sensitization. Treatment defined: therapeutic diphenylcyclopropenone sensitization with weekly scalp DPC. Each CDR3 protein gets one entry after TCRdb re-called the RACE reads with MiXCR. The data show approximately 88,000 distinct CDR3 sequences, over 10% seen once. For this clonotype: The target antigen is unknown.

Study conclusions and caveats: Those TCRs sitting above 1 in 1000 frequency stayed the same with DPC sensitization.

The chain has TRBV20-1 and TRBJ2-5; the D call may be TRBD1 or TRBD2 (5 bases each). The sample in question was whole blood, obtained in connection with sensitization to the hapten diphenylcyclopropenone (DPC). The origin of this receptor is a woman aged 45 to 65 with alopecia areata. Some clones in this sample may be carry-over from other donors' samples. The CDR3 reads CSARNTGRLKETQYF. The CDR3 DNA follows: TGCAGTGCTAGGAACACGGGGCGACTGAAAGAGACCCAGTACTTC.